This TCR beta chain was sequenced in a study of a mutant IDH1 vaccine in newly diagnosed glioma. Trimming cost V 7 bases and J 3 bases, with 15 bases left between them. The germline V gene encodes CDR1 SNHLY and CDR2 FYNNEI. The CDR3 sequence is 14 residues long. Points from the study as a whole: It was approximately 92% of patients that developed vaccine-induced immune responses.

The time point denotes: baseline, week 1 (first vaccination visit). Treatment: pre-vaccination baseline after standard-of-care therapy. With respect to this clone: Its antigen is unknown.

Profiling relied on immunoSEQ multiplex PCR, and the TCRdb table lists in-frame clones only, not all of them. Of around 15,000 clones detected, around 91% appear once; the ten largest clones hold roughly 10%. This sample comprised PBMCs, obtained from a glioma patient treated with radiotherapy, temozolomide or both. The TCR was taken from a woman aged 40 to 50 with glioma. Some clones in this sample may be carry-over from other donors' samples. This chain uses TRBV2 with TRBJ1-1; no reliable D call. In DNA, the CDR3 is TGTGCCAGCACCCCCGGGAGACAATACACTGAAGCTTTCTTT. The encoded protein is CASTPGRQYTEAFF.